Listed here is a single T cell receptor beta chain. The antigen remains unidentified. The data stem from a study of cytomegalovirus exposure and HLA in healthy donors. Whole-study context: Genotyping showed around 81% of fewer than 500 donors falling in the Caucasian-associated ancestry cluster. Notes on the study in general: Common viral pathogens seemed to be connected with several of the most significant clusters, according to a later analysis. A missense DCLRE1C variant was associated with V- and J-gene trimming of TCR beta chains in a later analysis, and an independent cohort replicated the association. Earlier analysis found most TCR beta V segments productive about 90% or about 30% of the time.

V shed 0 bases, J shed 2 bases, and the junction held 4 bases outside the gene matches. The V gene's germline CDR1 is SGHRS and CDR2 YFSETQ. The CDR3 sequence is 15 residues long. PCR was performed using 60 Vbeta and 13 Jbeta primers. TCRdb's copy holds only in-frame clones and misses some; the assay was immunoSEQ multiplex PCR. The table records about 170,000 clones, nearly 80% of them present only once. Sequencing was carried out using PBMCs. The chain has TRBV5-1 and TRBJ1-1; 7 bases fit TRBD1. The source of this sequence is a man aged 40-50 years in good health and CMV-seropositive. DNA for the CDR3: TGCGCCAGCAGCTTGGAAGGGACAGAAAACACTGAAGCTTTCTTT. Translation gives CASSLEGTENTEAFF.